The 14 T cell receptor beta chains below all came from one sample that was sequenced in a study of CD8 T cells in Susac syndrome. It was with random hexamers that roughly 0.45 to 1 ug RNA was reverse transcribed. TCRdb reprocessed the immunoSEQ multiplex PCR reads via MiXCR and lists one record per CDR3 protein. Of 50,000 or so distinct CDR3 sequences in the sample, 93% are singletons; the top ten hold roughly 0.5%. Input material: CD8+ T cells from PBMCs. These receptor sequences come from a human donor with multiple sclerosis.

V and J are TRBV5-1 and TRBJ2-7; 10 positions agree with TRBD1. CDR1 SGHRS and CDR2 YFSETQ come from the germline V gene. The CDR3 has 16 residues. The V and J ends lost 1 base and 3 bases, in that order; junction bases with no gene match: 7. The CDR3 sequence: CASSLHPGQGFYEQYF. In DNA form, the CDR3 reads TGCGCCAGCAGCTTGCACCCGGGACAGGGGTTCTACGAGCAGTACTTC.

The rearrangement joins TRBV7-9 to TRBJ2-6; D is unclear. Looked up from germline, CDR1 is SEHNR and CDR2 is FQNEAQ (reference sequence). The CDR3 is 14 amino acids. With 2 bases removed from V and 4 bases from J, the gap between germline ends came to 6 bases. In DNA, the CDR3 is TGTGCCAGCAGCTTATCTTACGGGGCCAACGTCCTGACTTTC. This translates into CASSLSYGANVLTF.

The rearrangement uses TRBV6-2 or TRBV6-3 and TRBJ2-4; maybe TRBD1 (5 bases). With 6 bases removed from V and 6 bases from J, the gap between germline ends came to 12 bases. Germline V gives CDR1 MNHEY, CDR2 SVGEGT. This CDR3 is 13 amino acids long. CDR3 in amino acids: CASRGDSVNIQYF. CDR3 sequence (DNA): TGTGCCAGCAGAGGAGACAGCGTAAACATTCAGTACTTC.

This chain uses TRBV4-3 with TRBJ2-7; 7 positions match TRBD1. There are 15 residues in the CDR3. Germline CDR1 LGHNA, CDR2 YSLEER. The V segment lost 4 bases and the J segment 2 bases; nucleotides outside the gene matches: 8. The CDR3 loop reads CASSPKVGTAYEQYF. Here the CDR3 DNA reads TGCGCCAGCAGCCCGAAAGTTGGGACAGCCTACGAGCAGTACTTC.

In its sample, this clonotype was seen once. The V call is TRBV7-9, the J call TRBJ2-7; 7 bases are shared with TRBD1. After removal of 1 base from V and 7 bases from J, the junction contained 1 base not matched to a gene. The CDR3 covers 12 residues. Germline CDR1 and CDR2: SEHNR and FQNEAQ (reference sequence). The CDR3 loop reads CASSLVQGEQYF. CDR3 DNA: TGTGCCAGCAGCTTAGTACAGGGGGAGCAGTACTTC. The whole variable domain, filled in from reference TRBV7-9 and TRBJ2-7, reads DTGVSQNPRHKITKRGQNVTFRCDPISEHNRLYWYRQTLGQGPEFLTYFQNEAQLEKSRLLSDRFSAERPKGSFSTLEIQRTEQGDSAMYLCASSLVQGEQYFGPGTRLTVT.

The rearrangement joins TRBV7-3 to TRBJ2-2; no reliable D call. Deletions cut 1 base from V and 6 bases from J, with 6 bases between. Germline V gene data show CDR1 as SGHTA and CDR2 as FQGTGA. The CDR3 is made up of 13 amino acids. Written as DNA, the CDR3 is TGTGCCAGCAGCTTAAATTCTGCCGGGGAGCTGTTTTTT. Residues: CASSLNSAGELFF.

This clonotype came up once. The chain recombines TRBV4-3 with TRBJ2-1; the match to TRBD1 covers 7 bases. The ends lost 0 bases at V and 0 bases at J; junction bases unmatched: 8. This CDR3 spans 18 amino acids. Germline V lookup: CDR1 LGHNA, CDR2 YSLEER. CDR3 residues: CASSQERVGGLSYNEQFF. The DNA for the CDR3 is TGCGCCAGCAGCCAAGAAAGGGTAGGGGGCCTCTCCTACAATGAGCAGTTCTTC.

The rearrangement uses TRBV20-1 and TRBJ2-1, with 13 bases fitting TRBD2. Germline lookup yields CDR1 DFQATT and CDR2 SNEGSKA (reference sequence). The V gene end was trimmed by 3 bases and the J gene end by 7 bases; junction bases not matched to a gene: 6. CDR3 length equals 15 residues. As DNA, the CDR3 is TGCAGTGCTAGGGGGACTAGCGGGGAGACGAATGAGCAGTTCTTC. Its protein is CSARGTSGETNEQFF.

V is TRBV6-5 and J is TRBJ2-7; no definite D call. The CDR3 has 16 amino acids. From germline, CDR1 is MNHEY and CDR2 SVGAGI. Deletions cut 3 bases from V and 5 bases from J, with 20 bases between. The CDR3 sequence is CASSYSPGSPRDEQYF. As DNA, the CDR3 is TGTGCCAGCAGTTATTCCCCGGGTAGTCCACGGGACGAGCAGTACTTC.

The V and J genes are TRBV6-2 or TRBV6-3 and TRBJ2-7; possibly TRBD1 or TRBD2 for D (5 bases each). V was clipped by 8 bases and J by 9 bases, with 17 bases between them. The CDR3 covers 12 residues. From germline, CDR1 is MNHEY and CDR2 SVGEGT. CDR3 in DNA: TGTGCCAGCCTTTCGGGGCGGGCCCTGCAGTACTTC. Translated, it gives CASLSGRALQYF.

J is TRBJ1-2 and V is TRBV7-9; unclear D gene. V was pared by 1 base and J by 6 bases, with 15 bases between. The CDR3 is made up of 15 amino acids. In germline, CDR1 is SEHNR, CDR2 FQNEAQ (reference sequence). DNA of the CDR3: TGTGCCAGCAGCTTAGAACATATTTGGGTGGATGGCTACACCTTC. It codes for CASSLEHIWVDGYTF. The full variable domain, in which reference TRBV7-9 and TRBJ1-2 provide the parts outside the CDR3, is DTGVSQNPRHKITKRGQNVTFRCDPISEHNRLYWYRQTLGQGPEFLTYFQNEAQLEKSRLLSDRFSAERPKGSFSTLEIQRTEQGDSAMYLCASSLEHIWVDGYTFGSGTRLTVV.

The CDR3 sequence is CAASSRPKSQPQHF. In DNA, the CDR3 is TGTGCCGCCAGCAGTCGCCCCAAGTCTCAGCCCCAGCATTTT. The rearrangement uses TRBV5-8 and TRBJ1-5; D uncertain. This CDR3 is built from 14 residues. The V and J ends lost 10 bases and 6 bases respectively, with 20 bases between them. Germline loops: CDR1 SGHTS, CDR2 YDEGEE.

This chain joins TRBV3-1 and TRBJ2-3; D not resolved. The germline V gene has CDR1 LGHDT and CDR2 YNNKEL (reference sequence). There are 15 residues in the CDR3. Trimming left V 1 base short and J 7 bases short, with 15 bases between. In DNA form, the CDR3 reads TGTGCCAGCAGCCAAGGGCCAGCGTTAAGCAATACGCAGTATTTT. It specifies CASSQGPALSNTQYF.

This sequence joins TRBV5-1 and TRBJ2-4, with 12 bases that match TRBD1. This CDR3 region has 17 residues. Germline-derived CDR1 and CDR2 are SGHRS and YFSETQ. With V trimmed by 3 bases and J by 0 bases, 4 bases remained unmatched. The CDR3 coding sequence is TGCGCCAGCAGCTACCGGGACAGGGGGCGAGCCAAAAACATTCAGTACTTC. This encodes CASSYRDRGRAKNIQYF.